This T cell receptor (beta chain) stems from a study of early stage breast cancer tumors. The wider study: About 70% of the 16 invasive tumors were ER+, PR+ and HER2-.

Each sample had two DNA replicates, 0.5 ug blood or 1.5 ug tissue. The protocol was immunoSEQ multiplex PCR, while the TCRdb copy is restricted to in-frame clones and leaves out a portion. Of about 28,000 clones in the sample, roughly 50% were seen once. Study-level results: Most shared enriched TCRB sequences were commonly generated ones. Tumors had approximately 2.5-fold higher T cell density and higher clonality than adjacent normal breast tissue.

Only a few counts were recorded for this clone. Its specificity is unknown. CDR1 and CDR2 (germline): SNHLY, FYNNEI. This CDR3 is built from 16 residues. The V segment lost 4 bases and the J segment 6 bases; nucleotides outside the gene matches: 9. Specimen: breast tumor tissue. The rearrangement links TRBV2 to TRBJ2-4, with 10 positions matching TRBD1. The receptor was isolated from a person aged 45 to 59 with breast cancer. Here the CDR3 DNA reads TGTGCCAGCAGTGGGGGCCGGGACAGGGGAGTAAACATTCAGTACTTC. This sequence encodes CASSGGRDRGVNIQYF.